Included here is one T cell receptor (beta chain) sequence, with context. The antigen remains unidentified. Germline lookup yields CDR1 DFQATT and CDR2 SNEGSKA (reference sequence). Trimming stripped 1 base from V and 5 bases from J, with 11 bases between. The CDR3 totals 13 residues. The sample belongs to a study of CD8 T cells in Susac syndrome. Study-wide points: Within Susac syndrome CD4+ T cell repertoires, clonal expansion was not evident.

The RNA input was roughly 0.45 to 1 ug, and it was reverse transcribed with random hexamers. TCRdb called the immunoSEQ multiplex PCR reads again in MiXCR, with one record for every CDR3 protein. The table records about 150,000 distinct CDR3 sequences, approximately 96% of them present only once. Sequencing input: CD4+ T cells from PBMCs. The chain carries TRBV20-1 and TRBJ2-5, with D tentatively TRBD1 or TRBD2 (5 bases each). This receptor was obtained from a human donor with Susac syndrome. CDR3 DNA: TGCAGTGCTAGAGCAGGTTGGGGGGAGACCCAGTACTTC. This codes for CSARAGWGETQYF.